This record concerns one TCR beta chain sequence. This entry comes from a study of blood T cell repertoires in COVID-19. Study at large: Samples of COVID-19 (acute and convalescent) were obtained from the United States, Italy and Spain.

This CDR3 is built from 15 residues. The V gene end was trimmed by 6 bases and the J gene end by 5 bases; junction bases not matched to a gene: 8. Germline lookup yields CDR1 LNHDA and CDR2 SQIVND (reference sequence). The table came from immunoSEQ multiplex PCR; TCRdb's copy has only in-frame clones and leaves some out. The data hold 250,000 to 350,000 clones, with around 89% observed a single time. The sample was peripheral blood. The source of this sequence is a man aged 30 to 39 with acute or convalescent COVID-19. The V call is TRBV19, the J call TRBJ2-1; 9 bases match TRBD2. CDR3 nucleotide sequence: TGTGCCAGTAGCTTAGGACTAGCGATAAACAATGAGCAGTTCTTC. This encodes CASSLGLAINNEQFF.